This TCR beta chain was identified in a study of T cell changes during pregnancy in multiple sclerosis (dated by TCRdb to the late 2010s). Notes on the research overall: The study examined how the T cell repertoire changed over the course of pregnancy in women with multiple sclerosis.

Via the germline V gene, CDR1 is KGHSH and CDR2 LQKENI. Trimming costs V 0 bases and J 5 bases, and their ends lie 16 bases apart. From its cysteine to its phenylalanine, the CDR3 spans 16 amino acids. Just CDR3 DNA is preserved here, 48 bases in frame from base 1. The library was prepared using the immunoSEQ multiplex PCR assay. Held by TCRdb, this immuneACCESS table contains in-frame sequences only and omits some clones. Under half of the omission traces to an unresolved V gene where checked; the cause of the rest is unknown. The sample data list 33,000 or so clones, and approximately 91% of these were observed just once. Approximately 6.1% of the sample is held by the ten biggest clonotypes. This clone was recorded only once. Its antigen has not been determined. No much larger clone exists at a distance of one base, and base qualities are not known.

Sequences were derived from CD8+ T cells from peripheral blood mononuclear cells, sampled in the second trimester of pregnancy. The source of this sequence is a female donor with multiple sclerosis, enrolled in a pregnancy study. The rearranged segments are TRBV18 and TRBJ2-5, and the D gene may be TRBD2, 7 bases matching. The nucleotide sequence is given as TGTGCCAGCTCACCACCGGGGGGGCTGAATGGGGAGACCCAGTACTTC. Its protein is CASSPPGGLNGETQYF.